This T cell receptor beta chain was observed in a study of T cell responses to AZD1222 COVID-19 vaccine. Study-level points and caveats: Researchers report vaccine-associated CD4 TCRs spanning spike, with dominance at 160-218 and 743-854. Most donors were white British and more were female, and clonal diversity was possibly underestimated. As reported, nearly half of all spike-specific TCRs target variant regions that are unmutated.

The table came from immunoSEQ multiplex PCR; TCRdb's copy has only in-frame clones and leaves some out. Among 100,000 to 120,000 clones, around 90% were seen once, and the ten largest hold about 1.6%. Germline-derived CDR1 and CDR2 are SGHDN and FVKESK. Trimming cost V 5 bases and J 0 bases, with 7 bases left between them. The CDR3 is 13 residues long. Note on this clone: Its antigen is unknown.

The J gene is TRBJ1-1, the V gene TRBV14; D is uncertain. The sequence came from an adult in good health. The specimen was peripheral blood, collected on day 0 of AZD1222 vaccination. The CDR3 here is CASSYAMNTEAFF. The CDR3 region has the DNA TGTGCCAGCAGCTATGCAATGAACACTGAAGCTTTCTTT.